The 19 T cell receptor beta chains below were found in one sample sequenced in a study of blood T cell repertoires in COVID-19. Profiling relied on immunoSEQ multiplex PCR, and the TCRdb table lists in-frame clones only, not all of them. The table records approximately 280,000 clones, about 89% of them present only once. The specimen was peripheral blood. Every receptor here comes from a man aged 50 to 60 with acute or convalescent COVID-19.

V and J are TRBV10-3 and TRBJ2-7, with D possibly matching TRBD1 (5 bases). Germline V lookup: CDR1 ENHRY, CDR2 SYGVKD. V lost 5 bases and J lost 0, with 11 bases in between. The CDR3 consists of 14 residues. CDR3 nucleotides: TGTGCCATCAGTACTCCCCAGGGCTCCTACGAGCAGTACTTC. Translation gives CAISTPQGSYEQYF.

The chain recombines TRBV19 with TRBJ1-5, with D hard to call. Trimming took 7 bases from V and 8 from J, leaving 18 bases between them. Germline CDR1 LNHDA, CDR2 SQIVND (reference sequence). The CDR3 has 14 amino acids. The CDR3 here is CASMGGHDLEPQHF. The CDR3 nucleotides are TGTGCCAGTATGGGAGGTCATGATCTTGAGCCCCAGCATTTT.

The rearrangement joins TRBV7-9 to TRBJ1-1, with D perhaps matching TRBD1 (6 bases). CDR3 length: 14 residues. Germline lookup yields CDR1 SEHNR and CDR2 FQNEAQ (reference sequence). Trimming took off 3 bases at V and 1 base at J, with 9 bases between the two ends. The CDR3 DNA reads TGTGCCAGCAGCTTGAACAGGGAGAACACTGAAGCTTTCTTT. It codes for CASSLNRENTEAFF.

V and J are TRBV6-5 and TRBJ1-6; 7 positions agree with TRBD1. V trimming: 2 bases; J trimming: 7 bases; junction bases outside the gene matches: 8. This CDR3 has 16 amino acids. From germline, CDR1 is MNHEY and CDR2 SVGAGI. The chain's CDR3 is CASSYRYRGTNSPLHF. CDR3 nucleotide sequence: TGTGCCAGCAGTTACCGATACAGGGGCACCAATTCACCCCTCCACTTT.

V is TRBV6-5 and J is TRBJ1-5; D unresolved. Germline V gene sequence: CDR1 MNHEY, CDR2 SVGAGI. Trimming removed 0 bases at V and 3 bases at J, with 9 bases between. This CDR3 has 15 amino acids. This CDR3 reads CASSYSDGINQPQHF. In DNA, the CDR3 is TGTGCCAGCAGTTACTCCGACGGGATCAATCAGCCCCAGCATTTT.

The chain employs TRBV5-5 and TRBJ1-5; TRBD1 matches at 7 bases. This CDR3 region has 15 residues. Looked up from germline, CDR1 is SGHKS and CDR2 is YYEKEE (reference sequence). Germline trimming cut 7 bases from V and 2 bases from J; bases unmatched to any gene: 9. The CDR3 sequence: CASGAGGTGNQPQHF. For the CDR3, the DNA is TGTGCCAGCGGGGCAGGGGGAACGGGCAATCAGCCCCAGCATTTT.

The genes are TRBV7-3 and TRBJ2-1; 8 bases line up with TRBD2. V lost 6 bases, J lost 7 bases, and 14 bases stayed unmatched. This CDR3 spans 16 amino acids. CDR1 is SGHTA and CDR2 is FQGTGA in the germline V gene. The CDR3 DNA follows: TGTGCCAGCAGGGATCCTTCCAGCGGGGGCCCAAATGAGCAGTTCTTC. Its protein is CASRDPSSGGPNEQFF.

This clone was counted a single time. The CDR3 DNA sequence: TGTGCCAGCAGCAAGCAGGGGGTAGGCTACACCTTC. It is translated as CASSKQGVGYTF. The V call is TRBV7-2, the J call TRBJ1-2, with 7 nucleotides matching TRBD1. Germline lookup yields CDR1 SGHTA and CDR2 FQGNSA. V was clipped by 5 bases and J by 8 bases; unmatched bases: 5. CDR3 length: 12 amino acids.

This chain joins TRBV15 and TRBJ2-7; 7 nucleotides agree with TRBD1. The junction had 9 bases not matched to a gene; V was cut back by 4 bases and J by 0 bases. CDR1 LNHNV and CDR2 YYDKDF come from the germline V gene (reference sequence). The CDR3 is made up of 16 amino acids. DNA for the CDR3: TGTGCCACCAGCATTTCCTCGACAGGGAGCTCCTACGAGCAGTACTTC. Translation gives CATSISSTGSSYEQYF.

J is TRBJ1-1 and V is TRBV18; D unresolved. Germline assignment: CDR1 KGHSH and CDR2 LQKENI. The CDR3 spans 13 residues. Trimming took off 4 bases at V and 1 base at J, with 7 bases between the two ends. CDR3: CASSQSGNTEAFF. The CDR3 DNA is TGTGCCAGCTCACAGTCCGGGAACACTGAAGCTTTCTTT.

The chain recombines TRBV29-1 with TRBJ2-7; unclear D gene. This CDR3 region has 12 residues. Per germline, CDR1 SQVTM and CDR2 ANQGSEA. V gave up 4 bases and J gave up 0 bases, with 7 bases separating them. CDR3 coding DNA: TGCAGCGTTGGCGGCGCCTCCTACGAGCAGTACTTC. Translation: CSVGGASYEQYF.

The chain has TRBV6-5 and TRBJ2-7, with 12 bases identical to TRBD1. The germline gives CDR1 MNHEY, CDR2 SVGAGI. This CDR3 is 15 amino acids long. V was pared by 6 bases and J by 5 bases, with 8 bases of the junction left unmatched. This chain's CDR3 is CASRNGDRGRDEQYF. For the CDR3, the DNA is TGTGCCAGCAGAAACGGGGACAGGGGGCGGGACGAGCAGTACTTC.

The chain links TRBV7-9 to TRBJ1-1; D is possibly TRBD1 (5 bases). Trimming shortened V by 1 base and J by 7 bases, and 10 bases separated the two germline ends. The CDR3 consists of 13 residues. Looked up from germline, CDR1 is SEHNR and CDR2 is FQNEAQ (reference sequence). The CDR3 DNA is TGTGCCAGCAGCTTAGAAGGGGTAGGTGAAGCTTTCTTT. This translates into CASSLEGVGEAFF.

The chain combines TRBV10-3 with TRBJ1-4; D remains unclear. The CDR3 sequence is 13 residues long. CDR1 is ENHRY and CDR2 is SYGVKD in the germline V gene. The V gene lost 3 bases and the J gene lost 8 bases, with 10 bases spanning the gap. For the CDR3, the DNA is TGTGCCATCAGTGAATTGACAACGGAAAAACTGTTTTTT. It codes for CAISELTTEKLFF.

The rearrangement links TRBV30 to TRBJ2-1; D ambiguous. Germline V gene data show CDR1 as GTSNPN and CDR2 as SVGIG (reference sequence). The V end lost 5 bases, the J end lost 8 bases, and 10 bases lay between the germline ends. This CDR3 comprises 11 residues. The CDR3 DNA is TGTGCCTGGGCCTCAGTGGATGAGCAGTTCTTC. It codes for CAWASVDEQFF.

J is TRBJ1-1 and V is TRBV15, with 7 bases matching TRBD1. Germline V gene lookup returns CDR1 LNHNV and CDR2 YYDKDF (reference sequence). With 2 bases clipped from V and 7 bases from J, the junction kept 1 base outside the gene matches. This CDR3 comprises 12 residues. Here the CDR3 reads CATSRRQGEAFF. The DNA for the CDR3 is TGTGCCACCAGCAGAAGACAGGGTGAAGCTTTCTTT.

V is TRBV30 and J is TRBJ2-5; TRBD2 matches at 9 bases. Trimming took 0 bases from V and 4 from J; bases not matched to a gene: 6. The germline CDR1 and CDR2 sequences are GTSNPN and SVGIG (reference sequence). The CDR3 spans 15 residues. The CDR3 sequence: CAWSVGGGAGETQYF. As DNA, the CDR3 is TGTGCCTGGAGTGTGGGCGGGGGGGCCGGAGAGACCCAGTACTTC.

CDR3 nucleotides: TGTGCCAGCAGCCGGGCGGGGACCCACAAAAATGAGCAGTTCTTC. This codes for CASSRAGTHKNEQFF. The chain links TRBV7-8 to TRBJ2-1; a weak D match, TRBD2 (6 bases). The germline V gene has CDR1 SGHVS and CDR2 FQNEAQ. The CDR3 covers 15 residues. The V end was cut by 5 bases, the J end by 7 bases, with 18 bases between.

This clone was picked up one time. CDR3 in DNA: TGTGCCAGCAGCGGCCCCGGACAGGACGAGCAGTACTTC. As protein: CASSGPGQDEQYF. The chain carries TRBV5-8 and TRBJ2-7; 7 nucleotides agree with TRBD1. V was pared by 4 bases and J by 5 bases, with 6 bases of the junction left unmatched. CDR3 length: 13 amino acids. Germline V gene lookup returns CDR1 SGHTS and CDR2 YDEGEE.